These 30 T cell receptor beta chains originate from one sample sequenced in a study of blood T cell repertoires in COVID-19. TCRdb's table, derived via immunoSEQ multiplex PCR, lists solely in-frame clones and lacks some. The table includes 130,000 to 150,000 clones, around 86% detected once. The sequenced sample was peripheral blood. The receptors were gathered from a human donor in a cohort sampled during active COVID-19.

This sequence joins TRBV9 and TRBJ2-7; D not certain. The CDR3 totals 15 residues. The V end lost 4 bases, the J end lost 3 bases, and 17 bases lay between the germline ends. The germline V gene has CDR1 SGDLS and CDR2 YYNGEE. The CDR3 reads CASSPSSQIGYEQYF. The CDR3 DNA sequence: TGTGCCAGCAGCCCCAGTAGCCAAATCGGCTACGAGCAGTACTTC.

This clone showed up just a few times. The chain recombines TRBV7-9 with TRBJ1-1, with 9 bases matching TRBD1. This CDR3 spans 13 amino acids. The germline gives CDR1 SEHNR, CDR2 FQNEAQ (reference sequence). The V gene end was trimmed by 7 bases and the J gene end by 5 bases; junction bases not matched to a gene: 5. The CDR3 reads CASTHRGRTEAFF. CDR3 nucleotides: TGTGCCAGCACCCACAGGGGGCGAACTGAAGCTTTCTTT.

The chain has TRBV7-8 and TRBJ2-1; possibly TRBD2 for D (6 bases). Germline values: CDR1 SGHVS, CDR2 FQNEAQ. V was cut by 2 bases and J by 4 bases, with 9 bases left in between. The CDR3 contains 14 residues. The CDR3 region is CASSLWEVYNEQFF. As DNA, the CDR3 is TGTGCCAGCAGCTTATGGGAGGTATACAATGAGCAGTTCTTC.

This clone was seen a handful of times. The chain employs TRBV5-8 and TRBJ1-2; 7 bases map to TRBD1. With V trimmed by 7 bases and J by 4 bases, 7 bases remained unmatched. Germline CDR1 is SGHTS and CDR2 is YDEGEE. CDR3 length: 13 amino acids. CDR3 sequence: CASRRAGGYGYTF. The CDR3 DNA reads TGTGCCAGCCGGAGGGCAGGGGGCTATGGCTACACCTTC. Combining the CDR3 with reference TRBV5-8 and TRBJ1-2 gives the whole variable domain EAGVTQSPTHLIKTRGQQATLRCSPISGHTSVYWYQQALGLGLQFLLWYDEGEERNRGNFPPRFSGRQFPNYSSELNVNALELEDSALYLCASRRAGGYGYTFGSGTRLTVV.

The chain uses TRBV6-6 and TRBJ2-3; D might be TRBD1 (6 bases). The germline gives CDR1 MNHNY, CDR2 SVGAGI (reference sequence). This CDR3 spans 16 amino acids. Trimming removed 6 bases at V and 1 base at J, with 17 bases between. CDR3 region: CASRPRTEAGTDTQYF. CDR3 bases: TGTGCCAGCAGGCCCCGGACAGAAGCTGGCACAGATACGCAGTATTTT.

V and J are TRBV18 and TRBJ1-6; 7 nucleotides agree with TRBD1. Germline V CDR1 and CDR2: KGHSH, LQKENI. The CDR3 is 15 residues long. V trimming: 2 bases; J trimming: 7 bases; junction bases outside the gene matches: 5. This CDR3 is CASSPTQGQNSPLHF. The DNA of the CDR3 is TGTGCCAGCTCACCAACCCAGGGACAGAATTCACCCCTCCACTTT. The full variable domain, rest sourced from reference TRBV18 and TRBJ1-6, is NAGVMQNPRHLVRRRGQEARLRCSPMKGHSHVYWYRQLPEEGLKFMVYLQKENIIDESGMPKERFSAEFPKEGPSILRIQQVVRGDSAAYFCASSPTQGQNSPLHFGNGTRLTVT.

The V call is TRBV19, the J call TRBJ1-5, with 12 bases matching TRBD1. Germline V gene lookup returns CDR1 LNHDA and CDR2 SQIVND (reference sequence). This CDR3 spans 17 amino acids. V was clipped by 6 bases and J by 1 base; unmatched bases: 7. Here the CDR3 reads CASRWDRGPSSNQPQHF. CDR3 sequence (DNA): TGTGCCAGTAGGTGGGACAGGGGGCCGAGCAGCAATCAGCCCCAGCATTTT.

This chain joins TRBV14 and TRBJ2-1; 11 bases are shared with TRBD2. The V and J ends lost 4 bases and 1 base, in that order; junction bases with no gene match: 3. The CDR3 runs 16 residues. Germline V lookup: CDR1 SGHDN, CDR2 FVKESK. The CDR3 DNA follows: TGTGCCAGCAGCCTGGTAGCGGGAGGGTCCTACAATGAGCAGTTCTTC. Protein product: CASSLVAGGSYNEQFF.

The V gene is TRBV6-1, the J gene TRBJ2-7; D gene ambiguous. The length of the CDR3 is 16 residues. V lost 4 bases, J lost 2 bases, and 18 bases lay in between. Germline loops: CDR1 MNHNS, CDR2 SASEGT. The CDR3 sequence is CASSGPIGGFTYEQYF. CDR3 in DNA: TGTGCCAGCAGTGGGCCCATTGGTGGCTTCACCTACGAGCAGTACTTC.

This chain joins TRBV28 and TRBJ2-7; maybe TRBD2 (6 bases). This CDR3 has 14 amino acids. Germline assignment: CDR1 MDHEN and CDR2 SYDVKM. V lost 7 bases to trimming and J lost 3 bases, with 16 bases between them. The CDR3 region has the DNA TGTGCCAGCATTGGCATCAGGAGGGGCTACGAGCAGTACTTC. This codes for CASIGIRRGYEQYF.

The chain uses TRBV28 and TRBJ2-5, with 9 bases identical to TRBD2. The CDR3 consists of 15 residues. Losses at the gene ends were 3 bases for V and 4 bases for J; bases not matched to a gene: 6. CDR1 and CDR2 (germline): MDHEN, SYDVKM. The CDR3 DNA is TGTGCCAGCAGTTTTCTTAGCGGGAGCGTAGAGACCCAGTACTTC. Protein product: CASSFLSGSVETQYF.

The table lists this clone with a few counts. The rearrangement joins TRBV27 to TRBJ2-5; tentatively, D is TRBD2 (5 bases). Trimming removed 5 bases from V and 5 bases from J, with 18 bases in between. The length of the CDR3 is 15 residues. Germline V gene data show CDR1 as MNHEY and CDR2 as SMNVEV (reference sequence). As DNA, the CDR3 is TGTGCCAGCAGTCCCCTCCTAAGTGGGAGTGAGACCCAGTACTTC. Protein product: CASSPLLSGSETQYF.

The gene calls are TRBV28 and TRBJ2-5; a weak D match, TRBD1 (5 bases). This CDR3 is built from 12 residues. V dropped 8 bases and J dropped 4 bases, with 11 bases sitting between them. Germline V gene data show CDR1 as MDHEN and CDR2 as SYDVKM. CDR3 bases: TGTGCCAGCGGCAGGGCCCTAGAGACCCAGTACTTC. This sequence encodes CASGRALETQYF.

This clone was seen many times. This same CDR3 is encoded by further DNA sequences in the sample. V is TRBV9 and J is TRBJ2-6; a possible D gene is TRBD1 (6 bases). Trimming removed 4 bases at V and 1 base at J, with 9 bases between. The CDR3 has 15 residues. Germline CDR1 is SGDLS and CDR2 is YYNGEE. The CDR3 region has the DNA TGTGCCAGCAGCACAGGACAGTCTGGGGCCAACGTCCTGACTTTC. Translation: CASSTGQSGANVLTF.

The chain carries TRBV6-1 and TRBJ2-1; D perhaps matches TRBD2 (6 bases). V shed 1 base and J shed 0 bases, with 10 bases lying between them. Germline V gives CDR1 MNHNS, CDR2 SASEGT. CDR3 length: 16 residues. The DNA of the CDR3 is TGTGCCAGCAGTGAAGGGGTAGCGGACTCCTACAATGAGCAGTTCTTC. Protein product: CASSEGVADSYNEQFF.

The V gene is TRBV6-5, the J gene TRBJ2-7; 7 nucleotides align to TRBD2. J was trimmed by 4 bases and V by 8 bases; bases with no gene match: 11. The germline CDR1 and CDR2 sequences are MNHEY and SVGAGI. The CDR3 loop spans 14 amino acids. CDR3 residues: CASGEGGSRYEQYF. In nucleotides, the CDR3 is TGTGCCAGCGGGGAGGGAGGGTCTAGGTACGAGCAGTACTTC.

The chain has TRBV6-6 and TRBJ1-1; TRBD1 might be the D (6 bases). The V gene lost 7 bases and the J gene lost 4 bases, with 10 bases spanning the gap. Germline-derived CDR1 and CDR2 are MNHNY and SVGAGI (reference sequence). This CDR3 comprises 12 residues. The CDR3, as DNA: TGTGCCAGCACAACAGGGTTCACTGAAGCTTTCTTT. This sequence encodes CASTTGFTEAFF.

The chain carries TRBV5-1 and TRBJ2-1; 14 nucleotides match TRBD2. V shed 4 bases and J 4 bases; nucleotides not matched to a gene: 4. The germline CDR1 and CDR2 sequences are SGHRS and YFSETQ. The CDR3 is 16 amino acids. The CDR3 DNA reads TGCGCCAGCAGCCAGGGACTAGCGGGAGTGTACAATGAGCAGTTCTTC. Its protein product is CASSQGLAGVYNEQFF.

The chain carries TRBV5-4 and TRBJ2-7, with a weak D call TRBD2 (6 bases). The CDR3 runs 16 residues. V shed 1 base and J shed 0 bases, with 14 bases lying between them. Germline CDR1 is SGHNT and CDR2 is YYREEE (reference sequence). The CDR3 bases are TGTGCCAGCAGCTTGAGCTCTAGCGCTAGCTCCTACGAGCAGTACTTC. Protein product: CASSLSSSASSYEQYF.

The J gene is TRBJ1-2, the V gene TRBV6-5; D might be TRBD1 (5 bases). CDR3 size: 15 residues. Germline lookup yields CDR1 MNHEY and CDR2 SVGAGI. The V end was cut by 2 bases, the J end by 6 bases, with 16 bases between. The CDR3: CASSYVTEGADGYTF. The CDR3 nucleotides read TGTGCCAGCAGTTACGTCACCGAAGGGGCCGATGGCTACACCTTC.

The gene calls are TRBV3-1 (or the pseudogene TRBV3-2) and TRBJ2-7, with 7 bases aligning to TRBD2. The CDR3 runs 17 residues. Germline CDR1 reads LGHDT; CDR2 reads YNNKEL (reference sequence). J gave up 4 bases and V 1 base, and 13 bases lay outside the gene matches. The CDR3 region is CASSQGLGGGPGYEQYF. In nucleotides, the CDR3 is TGTGCCAGCAGCCAAGGGCTGGGGGGAGGGCCGGGATACGAGCAGTACTTC.

The chain joins TRBV9 to TRBJ2-4, with TRBD1 matching 7 bases. This CDR3 has 16 amino acids. Germline lookup yields CDR1 SGDLS and CDR2 YYNGEE. After removal of 1 base from V and 2 bases from J, the junction contained 6 bases not matched to a gene. The chain's CDR3 is CASSVKQGWSKNIQYF. The CDR3 DNA is TGTGCCAGCAGCGTAAAACAGGGGTGGTCCAAAAACATTCAGTACTTC.

This rearrangement joins TRBV9 to TRBJ2-5; D possibly corresponds to TRBD2 (6 bases). The CDR3 length is 14 residues. CDR1 is SGDLS, CDR2 YYNGEE, per germline. The V and J ends lost 0 bases and 5 bases respectively, with 11 bases between them. In DNA form, the CDR3 reads TGTGCCAGCAGCGTAGGAGGAGGGGCCGAGACCCAGTACTTC. Translating gives CASSVGGGAETQYF.

The rearrangement uses TRBV23-1 and TRBJ1-5; D is perhaps TRBD1 (5 bases). TRBV23-1 is known as an ORF, though its function is uncertain. The CDR3 is made up of 14 amino acids. V was clipped by 2 bases and J by 4 bases, with 9 bases between them. The CDR3 DNA reads as TGCGCCAGCAGTCAAGCCAGGGCTAATCAGCCCCAGCATTTT. Amino acid sequence: CASSQARANQPQHF.

V gene TRBV6-6 combines with J gene TRBJ2-5, with 10 nucleotides matching TRBD2. The junction had 11 bases not matched to a gene; V was cut back by 7 bases and J by 6 bases. CDR1 and CDR2 (germline): MNHNY, SVGAGI (reference sequence). This CDR3 has 15 residues. The CDR3 DNA reads as TGTGCCAGCAAGAGTAGCGGGAGGAGTGGGCAGACCCAGTACTTC. This gives the protein CASKSSGRSGQTQYF.

This chain links TRBV7-2 with TRBJ2-5; 9 bases line up with TRBD1. The germline V gene encodes CDR1 SGHTA and CDR2 FQGNSA. The CDR3 extends over 15 amino acids. The junction had 6 bases not matched to a gene; V was cut back by 1 base and J by 6 bases. CDR3 region: CASSLGQGGEKTQYF. CDR3 nucleotides: TGTGCCAGCAGCTTAGGACAGGGGGGAGAGAAGACCCAGTACTTC.

The chain uses TRBV11-2 and TRBJ2-5; D is undetermined. The germline gives CDR1 SGHAT, CDR2 FQNNGV. This CDR3 is built from 11 residues. V lost 4 bases and J 13 bases, leaving 13 bases between the germline ends. Here the CDR3 reads CASSWAIHLYF. CDR3 DNA sequence: TGTGCCAGCAGCTGGGCCATACATCTGTACTTC.

The chain combines TRBV7-3 with TRBJ1-3; 8 bases fit TRBD1. Trimming at V came to 5 bases and at J to 8 bases, leaving 5 bases not matched to a gene. The CDR3 totals 13 residues. Germline V lookup: CDR1 SGHTA, CDR2 FQGTGA. CDR3 in DNA: TGTGCCAGCAGCGACAGGGGCAGGGACACCATATATTTT. Its protein is CASSDRGRDTIYF.

The chain employs TRBV14 and TRBJ2-7, with a tentative D call TRBD1 (6 bases). This CDR3 region has 14 residues. V lost 4 bases, J lost 0 bases, and 10 bases lay in between. The germline V gene encodes CDR1 SGHDN and CDR2 FVKESK. CDR3 residues: CASSRQGTSYEQYF. CDR3 coding DNA: TGTGCCAGCAGCCGCCAGGGGACCTCCTACGAGCAGTACTTC. Variable domain in full (rest from reference TRBV14 and TRBJ2-7): EAGVTQFPSHSVIEKGQTVTLRCDPISGHDNLYWYRRVMGKEIKFLLHFVKESKQDESGMPNNRFLAERTGGTYSTLKVQPAELEDSGVYFCASSRQGTSYEQYFGPGTRLTVT.

The chain has TRBV6-2 or TRBV6-3 and TRBJ2-3, with a weak D call TRBD1 (6 bases). The germline gives CDR1 MNHEY, CDR2 SVGEGT. Trimming pared 0 bases from V and 0 bases from J, leaving 10 bases between. This CDR3 is 16 amino acids long. This CDR3 reads CASSYSGQPSTDTQYF. The CDR3 coding sequence is TGTGCCAGCAGTTACTCAGGACAGCCTAGCACAGATACGCAGTATTTT.